This T cell receptor (beta chain) was recovered during a study of B cell selection in AIRE deficiency. The sorted conventional CD4 T cells were gated as CD4+CD127+. This CDR3 region has 16 residues. V lost 5 bases to trimming and J lost 6 bases, with 19 bases between them. Germline V gene lookup returns CDR1 MDHEN and CDR2 SYDVKM. Some clones are missing from TCRdb's copy, which holds only in-frame ones; the method was immunoSEQ multiplex PCR. There are roughly 24,000 clones in the sample; about 95% occur only once, and 0.15% to 0.2% lies in the top ten. The TCR originated in a human donor in good health. Sequencing used CD4+CD127+ conventional T cells sorted from PBMCs. V and J are TRBV28 and TRBJ2-2; D may be TRBD2 (6 bases). The CDR3 protein is CASSPSGSIRAGELFF. In DNA form, the CDR3 reads TGTGCCAGCAGTCCCAGCGGGTCTATTAGGGCCGGGGAGCTGTTTTTT.